Listed below are T cell receptor beta chains from one sample, sequenced in a study of cytomegalovirus exposure and HLA in healthy donors. Sequenced by immunoSEQ multiplex PCR; TCRdb stores in-frame clones only, minus some. Counted here are 95,000 to 150,000 clones, around 80% occurring once; the ten biggest clones make up 0.95% to 1.5%. Sequencing was performed on PBMCs. The receptor set was obtained from a female donor in good health and CMV-seronegative. The CDR3 runs from the conserved cysteine through the conserved F or W. Fields, in order: V gene, clone size, D gene, J gene, CDR3 DNA, CDR3 protein. A D gene is named only where the DNA matches it firmly. The size of a clone is reported for some rows only, either as once, few or many, or as a class for expanded clones.

TRBV27	NA	NA	TRBJ2-5	TGTGCCAGCAGTCAAAAAGCGGTCTACCAAGAGACCCAGTACTTC	CASSQKAVYQETQYF
TRBV2	NA	NA	TRBJ2-3	TGTGCCAGCGGGGGGGCTAGCGGCACAGATACGCAGTATTTT	CASGGASGTDTQYF
TRBV30	NA	NA	TRBJ2-1	TGTGCCTGGAGCCCTCACAGCGGTTCGGGTGAGCAGTTCTTC	CAWSPHSGSGEQFF
TRBV2	few	NA	TRBJ2-6	TGTGCCAGCAGTGCCCCCGGGACAAGCCGCTCTGGGGCCAACGTCCTGACTTTC	CASSAPGTSRSGANVLTF
TRBV27	NA	TRBD2	TRBJ2-2	TGTGCCAGCAGTTTATCCCTAGCGGGGAACACCGGGGAGCTGTTTTTT	CASSLSLAGNTGELFF
TRBV7-9	NA	NA	TRBJ2-1	TGTGCCAGCAGCTTAGTGTGGTCCCGGGGGATCAGCTCCTACAATGAGCAGTTCTTC	CASSLVWSRGISSYNEQFF
TRBV7-9	NA	TRBD2	TRBJ2-5	TGTGCCAGCAGCCGGGGGGGCGTCTCGGAGACCCAGTACTTC	CASSRGGVSETQYF
TRBV6-5	NA	NA	TRBJ1-2	TGTGCCAGCAGTTATGGGCAGGCCTATGGCTACACCTTC	CASSYGQAYGYTF
TRBV23-1	NA	TRBD1	TRBJ1-5	TGCGCCAGCAGTTCGGCCCGGGACAGACAGCCCCAGCATTTT	CASSSARDRQPQHF
TRBV28	NA	TRBD1	TRBJ1-1	TGTGCCAGCAATGAATTGGGACAGGGAGAGACTGAAGCTTTCTTT	CASNELGQGETEAFF
TRBV7-9	NA	TRBD2	TRBJ2-5	TGTGCCAGCAGCTTGAGGGAGGAAAGGCGGGGGAAGGAGACCCAGTACTTC	CASSLREERRGKETQYF
TRBV28	few	TRBD2	TRBJ2-5	TGTGCCAGCACCCGACTAGCGGGGTTCCAAGAGACCCAGTACTTC	CASTRLAGFQETQYF
TRBV5-1	NA	NA	TRBJ2-5	TGCGCCAGCAGCTTGGGGAAGCGGGTAGAGGCAGAGACCCAGTACTTC	CASSLGKRVEAETQYF
TRBV28	NA	NA	TRBJ2-7	TGTGCCAGCACCACCCGGAGGGTCTCCTACGAGCAGTACTTC	CASTTRRVSYEQYF
TRBV25-1	NA	NA	TRBJ2-5	TGTGCCAGCAGTAGGACAGAGTACCAAGAGACCCAGTACTTC	CASSRTEYQETQYF
TRBV19	once	TRBD1	TRBJ1-1	TGTGCCAGTAGTACGGACAGGAGGAACACTGAAGCTTTCTTT	CASSTDRRNTEAFF
TRBV28	few	TRBD1	TRBJ1-2	TGTGCCAGCAGTTCCGGACAGGGCACAACTGGCTACACCTTC	CASSSGQGTTGYTF
TRBV7-3	NA	TRBD2	TRBJ2-7	TGTGCCAGCAGCTTAAGTCCTAGCGGGAACTACGAGCAGTACTTC	CASSLSPSGNYEQYF
TRBV7-3	NA	NA	TRBJ1-1	TGTGCCAGCAGCCCAACACGAAACACTGAAGCTTTCTTT	CASSPTRNTEAFF
TRBV19	few	NA	TRBJ2-7	TGTGCCAGTAGTACGACTCAACACCACTACGAGCAGTACTTC	CASSTTQHHYEQYF
TRBV2	NA	TRBD1	TRBJ2-6	TGTGCCAGCGGGGACAGTTCTGGGGCCAACGTCCTGACTTTC	CASGDSSGANVLTF
TRBV2	NA	NA	TRBJ2-1	TGTGCCAGCCAAAATCCCTTCCGATCGGATGAGCAGTTCTTC	CASQNPFRSDEQFF
TRBV9	NA	NA	TRBJ2-5	TGTGCCAGCAGCGTAGTGGGGCAGACTCAAGAGACCCAGTACTTC	CASSVVGQTQETQYF
TRBV9	NA	NA	TRBJ2-3	TGTGCCAGCAGCCAGGACTTTCCAGACGCTACGCAGTATTTT	CASSQDFPDATQYF
TRBV7-2	NA	NA	TRBJ2-2	TGTGCCAGCAGACCAACAGGGATCGGGGAGCTGTTTTTT	CASRPTGIGELFF
TRBV5-1	NA	NA	TRBJ2-1	TGCGCCAGCAGCGGAGGTCGCCGGTACGGTGAGCAGTTCTTC	CASSGGRRYGEQFF
TRBV18	once	NA	TRBJ2-3	TGTGCCAGCTCCATGGGCACGGATACGCAGTATTTT	CASSMGTDTQYF
TRBV15	NA	TRBD2	TRBJ2-1	TGTGCCACCAGCGCTAGCGGGGGGGCCCGGGAGCAGTTCTTC	CATSASGGAREQFF
TRBV13	NA	TRBD1	TRBJ1-6	TGTGCCACCAGAGGACAGGCGATTTCACCCCTCCACTTT	CATRGQAISPLHF
TRBV5-1	NA	TRBD2	TRBJ2-1	TGCGCCAGCAGCTTGGCCGGGAGCGGGAGCTACAATGAGCAGTTCTTC	CASSLAGSGSYNEQFF
TRBV5-5	NA	NA	TRBJ2-1	TGTGCCAGCAGCTTGGTAGGCAGGGGGGACGAGCAGTTCTTC	CASSLVGRGDEQFF
TRBV2	NA	TRBD1	TRBJ1-1	TGTGCCAGCAGAGGGCAGGGGGTCCCTGAAGCTTTCTTT	CASRGQGVPEAFF
TRBV20-1	NA	TRBD1	TRBJ1-1	TGCAGTGCGCCGGACAGGGAAGCTTTCTTT	CSAPDREAFF
TRBV19	NA	NA	TRBJ1-2	TGTGCCAGTAGTAGCGGGGGCGCGAAATATGGCTACACCTTC	CASSSGGAKYGYTF
TRBV30	NA	NA	TRBJ2-1	TGTGCCTGGAGTGGAGTCGGTAGTAGCGTCATTTCGGGCGAGCAGTTCTTC	CAWSGVGSSVISGEQFF
TRBV7-9	NA	TRBD2	TRBJ2-7	TGTGCCAGCAGATCTGGACGGGAAGCGGGGGAGCAGTACTTC	CASRSGREAGEQYF
TRBV6-5	NA	TRBD2	TRBJ2-3	TGTGCCAGCAGTCTAAGGACTAGCAGAACAGATACGCAGTATTTT	CASSLRTSRTDTQYF
TRBV7-6	NA	TRBD1	TRBJ1-6	TGTGCCAGCAGCCCCACAGGGGGCCCGACACCCCTCCACTTT	CASSPTGGPTPLHF
TRBV9	NA	TRBD1	TRBJ2-3	TGTGCCAGCAGCGGGAACAGGGGTTACACAGATACGCAGTATTTT	CASSGNRGYTDTQYF
TRBV9	NA	TRBD1	TRBJ2-5	TGTGCCAGCAGCGTAGAAGGCAGGGGGCTAGGAGAGACCCAGTACTTC	CASSVEGRGLGETQYF
TRBV30	NA	TRBD1	TRBJ2-7	TGTGCCTGGAGTGTACAGGGGGTCTACGAGCAGTACTTC	CAWSVQGVYEQYF
TRBV5-5	once	TRBD1	TRBJ2-7	TGTGCCAGCAGCTTGGAAGGACAGGGGGTTTCCGAGCAGTACTTC	CASSLEGQGVSEQYF
TRBV28	NA	NA	TRBJ2-6	TGTGCCAGCAGTACCAGACTCACCTCCACTGGGGCCAACGTCCTGACTTTC	CASSTRLTSTGANVLTF
TRBV30	NA	NA	TRBJ1-6	TGTGCCTGGAATAACCTCTTAGGGGTCTCACCCCTCCACTTT	CAWNNLLGVSPLHF
TRBV19	NA	NA	TRBJ2-7	TGTGCCAGTAGTATAATCGGGACTCCTTCCTACGAGCAGTACTTC	CASSIIGTPSYEQYF
TRBV5-4	NA	TRBD1	TRBJ1-2	TGTGCCAGCAGCCCGGACAGGGGGCCCGGCTACACCTTC	CASSPDRGPGYTF
TRBV6-5	NA	NA	TRBJ1-5	TGTGCCAGCAGTTACTCGGCAGGCACGAAGCAGCCCCAGCATTTT	CASSYSAGTKQPQHF
TRBV6-1	NA	NA	TRBJ2-1	TGTGCCAGCAGGAACGGGGGACCTGCCTACAATGAGCAGTTCTTC	CASRNGGPAYNEQFF
TRBV6-6	NA	NA	TRBJ2-5	TGTGCCAGCAGCCAAATGGGGGGCCAGTACTTC	CASSQMGGQYF
TRBV28	NA	NA	TRBJ2-7	TGTGCCAGCAGTCCTACCTTCGGGTCCTACGAGCAGTACTTC	CASSPTFGSYEQYF
TRBV7-9	NA	NA	TRBJ2-2	TGTGCCAGCAGCATGACAGCGAACACCGGGGAGCTGTTTTTT	CASSMTANTGELFF
TRBV19	once	TRBD1	TRBJ1-4	TGTGCCAGTAGTCCCTCCGCCCGGGACAGCCGGAGGAATGAAAAACTGTTTTTT	CASSPSARDSRRNEKLFF
TRBV7-2	NA	TRBD1	TRBJ2-2	TGTGCCAGCAGCCTTAGCCAGGGGGTCGGGGAGCTGTTTTTT	CASSLSQGVGELFF
TRBV2	NA	TRBD1	TRBJ1-2	TGTGCCAGCCGTTTCGGCGCTCGACAGGGGGACACCTTC	CASRFGARQGDTF
TRBV2	NA	NA	TRBJ2-1	TGTGCCAGCAGTGAACTAGCTTTAGTTGAGCAGTTCTTC	CASSELALVEQFF
TRBV28	NA	NA	TRBJ1-5	TGTGCCAGCAGTCCGCCGTGGGGGCTGGTGAGGGGAAAACCCCAGCATTTT	CASSPPWGLVRGKPQHF
TRBV18	NA	NA	TRBJ1-2	TGTGCCAGCTCACCATCCGGACAGTACTATGGCTACACCTTC	CASSPSGQYYGYTF
TRBV4-1	NA	TRBD1	TRBJ2-2	TGCGCCAGCAGCCAAGGACAGGGGGTGGGCGGGGAGCTGTTTTTT	CASSQGQGVGGELFF
TRBV23-1	NA	NA	TRBJ1-6	TGCGCCAGCAGTCGATGCGGGGGGACGGATAATTCACCCCTCCACTTT	CASSRCGGTDNSPLHF